Detailed here is one T cell receptor beta chain. The antigen is not known. The PCR employed 60 Vbeta primers together with 13 Jbeta primers. Repertoires were generated with immunoSEQ multiplex PCR, while TCRdb's copy carries only in-frame clones and drops some. The repertoire includes about 160,000 clones, about 78% of them detected once, and more than 1.3% sits in the top ten. The data belong to a study of cytomegalovirus exposure and HLA in healthy donors. Points from the study as a whole: Clonal expansion was found to be greater in HLA-associated TCR beta chains than in equally common others in a later analysis.

The germline gives CDR1 MNHNS, CDR2 SASEGT. The CDR3 loop spans 15 amino acids. V was pared by 6 bases and J by 7 bases, with 10 bases of the junction left unmatched. Healthy bone marrow donors formed the donor group. J is TRBJ2-7 and V is TRBV6-1, with TRBD2 identical over 12 bases. This TCR was recovered from a male donor in good health and CMV-seronegative. Sequencing was carried out using PBMCs. The CDR3 DNA reads TGTGCCAGCAGCCCTTCTAGCGGGAGGGCCTGGGAGCAGTACTTC. Amino acid sequence: CASSPSSGRAWEQYF.